Following are 13 T cell receptor delta chains from one sample sequenced in a study of gamma-delta T cells after stem cell transplantation. TCRdb redid clone calling on the RT-PCR reads using CATT. The repertoire holds 1,500 to 2,000 delta-chain clones, with about 45% as singletons. What was sequenced was gamma-delta T cells. The receptors derive from a human donor. It is not recorded whose cells these are; they may come from a transplant donor.

Turning to this clone: One end of the junction does not line up with germline, which may come from a read error. This chain links TRDV2 with TRDJ2; TRDD3 matches 8 bases. The CDR3 contains 17 residues. Germline-derived CDR1 and CDR2 are GEAIGNYY and EKD. The CDR3 bases are TGTGCCTGTGACACAGTCCCTGGGGGACCTTTGACAGTACAACTCTTCTTT. Protein sequence: CACDTVPGGPLTVQLFF.

The chain recombines TRDV2 with TRDJ3, with TRDD3 matching over 13 bases. Germline V gives CDR1 GEAIGNYY, CDR2 EKD. V shed 3 bases and J 18 bases; nucleotides not matched to a gene: 25. The CDR3 loop spans 20 amino acids. CDR3 residues: CACDSTGGYALACDTRPMFF. CDR3 bases: TGTGCCTGTGACTCCACTGGGGGATACGCATTAGCCTGTGACACCCGCCCGATGTTTTTC.

The chain uses TRDV2 and TRDJ1; D ambiguous. This CDR3 has 14 amino acids. Germline V gives CDR1 GEAIGNYY, CDR2 EKD. V lost 1 base and J 1 base, leaving 9 bases between the germline ends. CDR3 protein: CACDTLLLTDKLIF. The CDR3 DNA sequence: TGTGCCTGTGACACTCTCCTCCTCACCGATAAACTCATCTTT.

A note on this clone: A much larger clone is a single base away; this may be a read error. The V gene is TRDV2, the J gene TRDJ1, with D possibly TRDD3 on 6 matching bases. This CDR3 spans 16 amino acids. Germline-derived CDR1 and CDR2 are GEAIGNYY and EKD. V lost 3 bases, J lost 0 bases, and 16 bases lay in between. CDR3 residues: CACDALGRGYTDKLIF. The CDR3 region has the DNA TGTGCCTGTGACGCTCTGGGGAGGGGGTACACCGATAAACTCATCTTT.

This clone has a handful of counts. The chain has TRDV2 and TRDJ1, with a tentative D call TRDD3 (6 bases). V was pared by 1 base and J by 0 bases, with 14 bases between. There are 16 residues in the CDR3. In germline, CDR1 is GEAIGNYY, CDR2 EKD. The CDR3 nucleotides read TGTGCCTGTGACACTGTAGGATACTTGGACACCGATAAACTCATCTTT. Its protein is CACDTVGYLDTDKLIF.

This clone was seen a handful of times. The chain has TRDV2 and TRDJ1; perhaps TRDD3 as D (6 bases). CDR1 is GEAIGNYY and CDR2 is EKD in the germline V gene. V lost 2 bases, J lost 4 bases, and 16 bases lay in between. This CDR3 region has 15 residues. CDR3 DNA sequence: TGTGCCTGTGACAAGGTGGGGGGCCAAATCGATAAACTCATCTTT. Translation gives CACDKVGGQIDKLIF.

For this clone: A much larger clone lies a single base off, so this may be a read error. The chain uses TRDV2 and TRDJ1; D is possibly TRDD3 (5 bases). There are 13 residues in the CDR3. The germline V gene encodes CDR1 GEAIGNYY and CDR2 EKD. The V end was cut by 3 bases, the J end by 6 bases, with 13 bases between. The CDR3 DNA sequence: TGTGCCTGTGACGGTCTTGGGGCAAATAAACTCATCTTT. Its translation is CACDGLGANKLIF.

This sequence joins TRDV1 and TRDJ1, with 7 bases aligning to TRDD2. The CDR3 spans 19 residues. The junction had 22 bases not matched to a gene; V was cut back by 5 bases and J by 4 bases. Germline CDR1 and CDR2: TSWWSYY and QGS. CDR3 protein: CALGPHFPSLPQVNDKLIF. CDR3 sequence (DNA): TGTGCTCTTGGGCCCCACTTCCCATCCCTTCCTCAAGTGAACGATAAACTCATCTTT.

The rearrangement links TRDV2 to TRDJ1; 10 positions agree with TRDD3. The CDR3 is made up of 16 amino acids. The J segment lost 1 base and the V segment lost 0 bases, leaving 4 bases of the junction unmatched. CDR1 GEAIGNYY and CDR2 EKD come from the germline V gene. In nucleotides, the CDR3 is TGTGCCTGTGACACCCTACTGGGGGATGCCACCGATAAACTCATCTTT. This gives the protein CACDTLLGDATDKLIF.

This sequence joins TRDV2 and TRDJ1, with TRDD3 identical over 8 bases. The length of the CDR3 is 15 residues. Germline loops: CDR1 GEAIGNYY, CDR2 EKD. The junction had 8 bases not matched to a gene; V was cut back by 4 bases and J by 2 bases. Here the CDR3 DNA reads TGTGCCTGTGAGCCCCTGGGGGAGATGACCGATAAACTCATCTTT. Protein: CACEPLGEMTDKLIF.

This rearrangement joins TRDV2 to TRDJ3; D call uncertain. Trimming removed 0 bases at V and 4 bases at J, with 18 bases between. CDR1 is GEAIGNYY and CDR2 is EKD in the germline V gene. This CDR3 has 19 residues. CDR3 sequence (DNA): TGTGCCTGTGACACCGCCGGTGACCCAAAGGGGTGGGACACCCGACAGATGTTTTTC. Translating gives CACDTAGDPKGWDTRQMFF.

The table lists this clone with a few counts. The chain uses TRDV2 and TRDJ1; unclear D gene. The CDR3 runs to 14 residues. Germline V gene lookup returns CDR1 GEAIGNYY and CDR2 EKD. V dropped 0 bases and J dropped 5 bases, with 12 bases sitting between them. The CDR3 spells CACDTVVSTDKLIF. CDR3 bases: TGTGCCTGTGACACCGTGGTAAGCACTGATAAACTCATCTTT.

The CDR3 protein is CACDTVGGNTDKLIF. The CDR3 DNA follows: TGTGCCTGTGACACCGTGGGGGGGAACACCGATAAACTCATCTTT. V and J are TRDV2 and TRDJ1; D may be TRDD3 (6 bases). The CDR3 contains 15 residues. The germline V gene has CDR1 GEAIGNYY and CDR2 EKD. Trimming took off 0 bases at V and 0 bases at J, with 10 bases between the two ends.